Below are 21 T cell receptor beta chains sequenced from a single sample in a study of CD8 T cells in ankylosing spondylitis. TCRdb reanalysed the 5' RACE reads using MiXCR and keeps one entry per CDR3 protein. In the table there are about 360,000 distinct CDR3 sequences, roughly 20% of which are singletons. Sequencing input: blood, either unsorted or a sorted T cell fraction (not recorded which). The receptor set was obtained from a male donor with ankylosing spondylitis or in good health (not recorded which).

This clonotype showed up just a few times. J is TRBJ1-1 and V is TRBV2; no reliable D call. V was pared by 8 bases and J by 6 bases, with 19 bases between. CDR1 and CDR2 from the germline V gene are SNHLY and FYNNEI. The CDR3 sequence is 14 residues long. The CDR3 loop is CASWEFGVIAEAFF. CDR3 nucleotide sequence: TGTGCCAGCTGGGAGTTTGGGGTAATCGCTGAAGCTTTCTTT.

The rearrangement uses TRBV7-9 and TRBJ2-1, with a tentative D call TRBD2 (5 bases). V lost 8 bases, J lost 7 bases, and 9 bases lay in between. Germline V gives CDR1 SEHNR, CDR2 FQNEAQ (reference sequence). CDR3 length equals 11 residues. The CDR3 here is CASGGHNEQFF. CDR3 in DNA: TGTGCCAGCGGCGGGCATAATGAGCAGTTCTTC.

In its sample, this clonotype was seen a few times. The V gene is TRBV6-4, the J gene TRBJ2-1; TRBD2 might be the D (7 bases). Germline lookup yields CDR1 MRHNA and CDR2 SNTAGT. CDR3 length: 14 amino acids. V lost 5 bases, J lost 6 bases, and 14 bases lay in between. The CDR3 loop is CASSPRGGPNEQFF. CDR3 bases: TGTGCCAGCAGTCCCCGCGGGGGCCCCAATGAGCAGTTCTTC.

This clonotype has more than one count but fewer than ten. The chain combines TRBV29-1 with TRBJ2-5; the match to TRBD2 covers 10 bases. In germline, CDR1 is SQVTM, CDR2 ANQGSEA. CDR3 size: 13 residues. The junction had 1 base not matched to a gene; V was cut back by 5 bases and J by 1 base. In DNA, the CDR3 is TGCAGCGTTCTAGCGGGGGTCCAAGAGACCCAGTACTTC. As protein: CSVLAGVQETQYF.

This clonotype was counted between two and nine times. CDR3: CASSQDDGGTSNEQFF. CDR3 DNA: TGCGCCAGCAGCCAAGATGACGGGGGGACCTCAAATGAGCAGTTCTTC. The chain employs TRBV4-1 and TRBJ2-1; 7 nucleotides match TRBD2. Per the germline V gene, CDR1 is MGHRA and CDR2 is YSYEKL. The J segment lost 7 bases and the V segment lost 0 bases, leaving 9 bases of the junction unmatched. The CDR3 runs 16 residues.

This clonotype turned up a few times. The genes are TRBV6-1 and TRBJ1-2; D is ambiguous. The germline V gene has CDR1 MNHNS and CDR2 SASEGT. This CDR3 contains 13 residues. With 3 bases removed from V and 0 bases from J, the gap between germline ends came to 5 bases. The CDR3 nucleotides read TGTGCCAGCAGTGATGCCACTAACTATGGCTACACCTTC. It specifies CASSDATNYGYTF.

This clonotype was picked up a small number of times. The V gene is TRBV12-3 or TRBV12-4, the J gene TRBJ2-1, with D uncertain. V lost 7 bases to trimming and J lost 0 bases, with 13 bases between them. The CDR3 has 15 residues. CDR3: CASTQDSFSYNEQFF. Here the CDR3 DNA reads TGTGCCAGCACCCAAGACTCCTTCTCCTACAATGAGCAGTTCTTC.

The chain joins TRBV4-1 to TRBJ2-3; the D gene could be TRBD1 or TRBD2 (6 bases each). This CDR3 contains 17 residues. Trimming left V 4 bases short and J 2 bases short, with 19 bases between. Germline loops: CDR1 MGHRA, CDR2 YSYEKL. Here the CDR3 DNA reads TGCGCCAGCAGCCCCCTCTCGGAGGGGGTTATCACAGATACGCAGTATTTT. The encoded protein is CASSPLSEGVITDTQYF.

There are a few counts of this clonotype. The V call is TRBV15, the J call TRBJ2-5, with D unresolved. The CDR3 sequence is 17 residues long. Germline V gene sequence: CDR1 LNHNV, CDR2 YYDKDF (reference sequence). Trimming removed 1 base from V and 0 bases from J, with 15 bases in between. For the CDR3, the DNA is TGTGCCACCAGCAGAGGCAGACAAGACTGGTACCAAGAGACCCAGTACTTC. Translated: CATSRGRQDWYQETQYF.

The rearrangement uses TRBV9 and TRBJ2-1, with 9 bases that match TRBD1. CDR3 length equals 15 residues. The V gene end was trimmed by 3 bases and the J gene end by 5 bases; junction bases not matched to a gene: 6. Germline loops: CDR1 SGDLS, CDR2 YYNGEE. The CDR3 region has the DNA TGTGCCAGCAGCGACCGGGACAGGGTCAACAATGAGCAGTTCTTC. This gives the protein CASSDRDRVNNEQFF. Full variable domain (missing parts from reference TRBV9 and TRBJ2-1): DSGVTQTPKHLITATGQRVTLRCSPRSGDLSVYWYQQSLDQGLQFLIQYYNGEERAKGNILERFSAQQFPDLHSELNLSSLELGDSALYFCASSDRDRVNNEQFFGPGTRLTVL.

This clonotype was seen only a few times. The chain joins TRBV15 to TRBJ2-7; 10 bases fit TRBD2. The ends lost 8 bases at V and 5 bases at J; junction bases unmatched: 18. The CDR3 covers 17 residues. CDR1 LNHNV and CDR2 YYDKDF come from the germline V gene (reference sequence). CDR3 loop: CATEGVRSGGPLNEQYF. Written as DNA, the CDR3 is TGTGCCACCGAAGGGGTTCGTAGCGGGGGGCCGTTGAACGAGCAGTACTTC.

This clonotype has only a few counts. The J gene is TRBJ1-5, the V gene TRBV5-6; possibly TRBD1 for D (6 bases). Germline V gene data show CDR1 as SGHDT and CDR2 as YYEEEE. CDR3 length: 16 residues. V was clipped by 4 bases and J by 4 bases, with 18 bases between them. The CDR3 DNA sequence: TGTGCCAGCAGCCACAGAGGAGGGGGGACTAATCAGCCCCAGCATTTT. This encodes CASSHRGGGTNQPQHF.

This clonotype was counted only a few times. One end of the junction fails to match germline, which may point to a read error. The chain is built from TRBV13 and TRBJ2-7, with TRBD1 as a possible D gene (5 bases). From germline, CDR1 is PRHDT and CDR2 FYEKMQ (reference sequence). The length of the CDR3 is 13 residues. The CDR3 protein is CASGLGHLYEQYF. In nucleotides, the CDR3 is TGTGCCAGCGGCTTAGGACACCTCTACGAGCAGTACTTC.

This clonotype has only a few counts. V gene TRBV29-1 combines with J gene TRBJ2-5; D gene unclear. In germline, CDR1 is SQVTM, CDR2 ANQGSEA. Trimming cost V 0 bases and J 5 bases, with 16 bases left between them. The CDR3 extends over 15 amino acids. CDR3: CSVEEGGGPLETQYF. The CDR3 DNA follows: TGCAGCGTTGAAGAAGGCGGCGGTCCGTTGGAGACCCAGTACTTC.

The chain uses TRBV5-1 and TRBJ2-3; 7 bases align to TRBD1. With 2 bases clipped from V and 4 bases from J, the junction kept 10 bases outside the gene matches. CDR3 length equals 16 residues. Germline V gives CDR1 SGHRS, CDR2 YFSETQ. Here the CDR3 DNA reads TGCGCCAGCAGCTTTAAGGGGGCTGGGAGTGCAGATACGCAGTATTTT. It specifies CASSFKGAGSADTQYF.

The chain carries TRBV13 and TRBJ2-3; TRBD2 matches 11 bases. Trimming took 5 bases from V and 4 from J; bases not matched to a gene: 14. This CDR3 comprises 18 residues. The germline V gene encodes CDR1 PRHDT and CDR2 FYEKMQ (reference sequence). This chain's CDR3 is CASSHRPLAGGVADTQYF. For the CDR3, the DNA is TGTGCCAGCAGCCACCGACCGCTAGCGGGGGGAGTTGCAGATACGCAGTATTTT.

Remarks on this clonotype: Sequence at one end of the junction differs from germline and may be a read error. This chain connects TRBV29-1 to TRBJ2-1, with D perhaps TRBD2 (5 bases). The germline V gene has CDR1 SQVTM and CDR2 ANQGSEA. The CDR3 contains 13 residues. This CDR3 is CSVEEDHRDDQFF. Written as DNA, the CDR3 is TGCAGCGTTGAAGAAGACCACCGGGATGATCAGTTCTTC.

CDR3 DNA sequence: TGTGCCAGCAGTTACGGACAGGGGGGGAACACCGGGGAGCTGTTTTTT. Residues: CASSYGQGGNTGELFF. The rearrangement links TRBV27 to TRBJ2-2, with 10 bases fitting TRBD1. J lost 1 base, V lost 4 bases, and 3 bases had no gene match. CDR1 is MNHEY and CDR2 is SMNVEV in the germline V gene (reference sequence). This CDR3 is 16 amino acids long.

The sample holds a few counts of this clonotype. The chain is built from TRBV30 and TRBJ1-5; D call uncertain. Trimming shortened V by 0 bases and J by 2 bases, and 2 bases separated the two germline ends. Germline lookup yields CDR1 GTSNPN and CDR2 SVGIG (reference sequence). This CDR3 has 12 residues. The CDR3 region is CAWSVGNQPQHF. The CDR3 region has the DNA TGTGCCTGGAGTGTTGGCAATCAGCCCCAGCATTTT. The variable domain in full, completed from reference TRBV30 and TRBJ1-5, reads SQTIHQWPATLVQPVGSPLSLECTVEGTSNPNLYWYRQAAGRGLQLLFYSVGIGQISSEVPQNLSASRPQDRQFILSSKKLLLSDSGFYLCAWSVGNQPQHFGDGTRLSIL.

A few counts support this clonotype. The CDR3 DNA sequence: TGTGCCATCAGTCCAGAGACAGGGCCCTACGAGCAGTACTTC. Translating gives CAISPETGPYEQYF. The chain couples TRBV10-3 to TRBJ2-7; 7 nucleotides agree with TRBD1. The CDR3 length is 14 residues. The V gene end was trimmed by 5 bases and the J gene end by 2 bases; junction bases not matched to a gene: 6. The germline V gene has CDR1 ENHRY and CDR2 SYGVKD.

The chain links TRBV7-9 to TRBJ2-6; no clear D. V lost 2 bases and J lost 0, with 11 bases in between. Germline V gene data show CDR1 as SEHNR and CDR2 as FQNEAQ (reference sequence). This CDR3 region has 17 residues. The CDR3 here is CASSLTTVDSGANVLTF. The CDR3, as DNA: TGTGCCAGCAGCTTAACCACAGTGGACTCTGGGGCCAACGTCCTGACTTTC.